The T cell receptor (beta chain) described here comes from a study of blood T cell repertoires in COVID-19. Trimming removed 2 bases at V and 2 bases at J, with 9 bases between. CDR3 length: 14 amino acids. Germline CDR1 is MDHEN and CDR2 is SYDVKM. Here immunoSEQ multiplex PCR was the method, and the copy in TCRdb shows in-frame clones only, minus some. The table shows some 120,000 clones, with about 86% occurring only once. The chain couples TRBV28 to TRBJ1-2; a possible D gene is TRBD1 (5 bases). What was sequenced was peripheral blood. This sequence originates from a woman between 45 and 60 years old with acute or convalescent COVID-19. The CDR3 DNA reads TGTGCCAGCAGTTTACCCCAGGGAAACTATGGCTACACCTTC. Its translation: CASSLPQGNYGYTF.